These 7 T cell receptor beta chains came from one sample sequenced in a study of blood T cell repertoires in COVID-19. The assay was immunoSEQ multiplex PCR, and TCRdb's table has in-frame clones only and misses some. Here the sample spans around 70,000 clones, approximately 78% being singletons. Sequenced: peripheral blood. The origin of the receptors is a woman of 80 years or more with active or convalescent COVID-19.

The CDR3 DNA is TGTGCTAGTGGTTTTGGCGGGGTGCGAGATACGCAGTATTTT. Amino acid sequence: CASGFGGVRDTQYF. V is TRBV12-5 and J is TRBJ2-3; a possible D gene is TRBD2 (6 bases). Germline V gives CDR1 LGHNT, CDR2 FRNRAP. This CDR3 spans 14 amino acids. V lost 3 bases and J 5 bases, leaving 12 bases between the germline ends.

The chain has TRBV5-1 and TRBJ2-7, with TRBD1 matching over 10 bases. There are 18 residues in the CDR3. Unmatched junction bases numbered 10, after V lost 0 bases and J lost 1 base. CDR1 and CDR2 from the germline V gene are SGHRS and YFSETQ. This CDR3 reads CASSLGPGQGFNSYEQYF. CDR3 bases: TGCGCCAGCAGCTTGGGCCCGGGACAGGGGTTTAATTCCTACGAGCAGTACTTC.

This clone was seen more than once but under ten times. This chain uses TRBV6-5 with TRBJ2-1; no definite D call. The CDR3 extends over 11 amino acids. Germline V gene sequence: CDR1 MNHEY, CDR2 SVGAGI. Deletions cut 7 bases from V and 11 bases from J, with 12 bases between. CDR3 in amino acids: CASNYMAKQFF. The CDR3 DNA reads TGTGCCAGCAACTATATGGCGAAGCAGTTCTTC.

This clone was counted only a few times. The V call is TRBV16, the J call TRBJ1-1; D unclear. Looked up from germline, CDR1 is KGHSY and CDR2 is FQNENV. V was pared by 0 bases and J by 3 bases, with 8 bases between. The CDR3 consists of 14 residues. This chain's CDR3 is CASSQSYRDTEAFF. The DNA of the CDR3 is TGTGCCAGCAGCCAATCGTACCGGGACACTGAAGCTTTCTTT.

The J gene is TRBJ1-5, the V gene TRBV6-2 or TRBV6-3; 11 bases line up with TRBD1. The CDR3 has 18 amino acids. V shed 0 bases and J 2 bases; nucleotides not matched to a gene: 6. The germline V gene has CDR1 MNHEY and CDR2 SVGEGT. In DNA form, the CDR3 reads TGTGCCAGCAGTTACTCATCTCAGGGACAGGGGGGCAATCAGCCCCAGCATTTT. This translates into CASSYSSQGQGGNQPQHF.

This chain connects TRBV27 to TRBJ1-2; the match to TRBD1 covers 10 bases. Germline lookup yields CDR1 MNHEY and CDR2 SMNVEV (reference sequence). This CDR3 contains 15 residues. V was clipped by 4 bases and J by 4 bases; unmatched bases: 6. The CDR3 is CASSWTGGPIYGYTF. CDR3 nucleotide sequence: TGTGCCAGCAGTTGGACAGGGGGACCTATCTATGGCTACACCTTC.

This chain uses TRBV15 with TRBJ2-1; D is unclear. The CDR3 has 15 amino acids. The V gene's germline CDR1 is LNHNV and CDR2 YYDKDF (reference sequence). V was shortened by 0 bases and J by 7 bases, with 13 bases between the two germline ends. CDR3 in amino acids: CATSRDRFSQNEQFF. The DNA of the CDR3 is TGTGCCACCAGCAGAGATCGATTTTCGCAGAATGAGCAGTTCTTC.